This TCR beta chain was sequenced for a study of blood T cell repertoires in COVID-19. The germline gives CDR1 LGHDT, CDR2 YNNKEL (reference sequence). Trimming took 3 bases from V and 5 from J, leaving 13 bases between them. The CDR3 length is 14 residues. TCRdb's copy holds only in-frame clones and misses some; the assay was immunoSEQ multiplex PCR. The sample comprises 390,000 or so clones, around 89% of which are singletons, and 6.5% rests with the top ten. Sequencing input: peripheral blood. This TCR was recovered from a man in his late teens or twenties with active or convalescent COVID-19. J is TRBJ2-5 and V is TRBV3-1 (or the pseudogene TRBV3-2); D is perhaps TRBD2 (6 bases). In nucleotides, the CDR3 is TGTGCCAGCAGCCACCTGGGGGGAGCGGAGACCCAGTACTTC. This sequence encodes CASSHLGGAETQYF.